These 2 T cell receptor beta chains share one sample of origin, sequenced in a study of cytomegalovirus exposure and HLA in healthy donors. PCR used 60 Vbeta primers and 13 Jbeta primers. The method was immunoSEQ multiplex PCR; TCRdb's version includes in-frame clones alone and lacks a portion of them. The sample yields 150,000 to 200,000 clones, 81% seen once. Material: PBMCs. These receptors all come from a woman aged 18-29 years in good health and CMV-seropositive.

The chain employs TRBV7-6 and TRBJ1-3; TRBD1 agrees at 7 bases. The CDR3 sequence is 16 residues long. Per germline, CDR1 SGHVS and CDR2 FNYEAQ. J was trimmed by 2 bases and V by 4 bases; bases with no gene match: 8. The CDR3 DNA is TGTGCCAGCAGCTCAGAACCCGACAGGGCTGGAAACACCATATATTTT. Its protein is CASSSEPDRAGNTIYF.

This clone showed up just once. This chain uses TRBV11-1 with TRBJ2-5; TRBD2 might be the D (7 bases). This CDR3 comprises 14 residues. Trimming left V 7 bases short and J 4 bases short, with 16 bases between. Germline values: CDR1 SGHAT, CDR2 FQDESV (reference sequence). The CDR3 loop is CASKGEGVGETQYF. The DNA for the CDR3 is TGTGCCAGCAAGGGGGAGGGGGTCGGAGAGACCCAGTACTTC.